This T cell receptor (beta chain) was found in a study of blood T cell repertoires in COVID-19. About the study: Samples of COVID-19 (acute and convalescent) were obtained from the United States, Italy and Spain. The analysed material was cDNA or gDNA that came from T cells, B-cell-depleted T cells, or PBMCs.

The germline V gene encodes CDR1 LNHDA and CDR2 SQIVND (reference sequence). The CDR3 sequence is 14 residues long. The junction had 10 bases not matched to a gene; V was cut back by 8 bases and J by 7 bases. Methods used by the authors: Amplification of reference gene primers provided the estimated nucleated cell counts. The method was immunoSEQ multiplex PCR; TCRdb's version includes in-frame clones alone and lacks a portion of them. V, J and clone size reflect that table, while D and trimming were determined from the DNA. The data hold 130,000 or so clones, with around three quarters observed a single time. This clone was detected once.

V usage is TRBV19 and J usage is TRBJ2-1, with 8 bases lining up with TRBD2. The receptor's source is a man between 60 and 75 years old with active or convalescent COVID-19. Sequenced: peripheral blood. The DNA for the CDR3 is TGTGCCAGTGGGTGGGCGGGAGGCTATAATGAGCAGTTCTTC. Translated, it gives CASGWAGGYNEQFF.